The entry below gives a single T cell receptor (beta chain) sequence along with its context. This table comes from immunoSEQ multiplex PCR, and its TCRdb copy is limited to in-frame clones, with some not included. The sample lists 150,000 to 200,000 clones, 70% to 90% occurring once. This sample is drawn from a study of blood T cell repertoires in COVID-19. Turning to the study itself: The United States, Italy and Spain were the sources of the acute and convalescent COVID-19 samples. The analysed material was cDNA or gDNA that came from T cells, B-cell-depleted T cells, or PBMCs.

This CDR3 is 14 amino acids long. The V gene's germline CDR1 is SNHLY and CDR2 FYNNEI. Trimming pared 6 bases from V and 7 bases from J, leaving 18 bases between. Participant-given clinical history determined each cohort assignment. Sequenced: PBMCs or T cells enriched from blood (not recorded which). This sequence was found in a woman younger than 35 who had recovered from COVID-19. The chain combines TRBV2 with TRBJ1-2; possibly TRBD1 for D (6 bases). CDR3 region: CASRREGGRTGYTF. The CDR3 bases are TGTGCCAGCAGGAGGGAGGGGGGCCGTACTGGCTACACCTTC.